This TCR beta chain comes out of a study of T cells in localized non-small cell lung cancer. This clone was detected once. Assay: immunoSEQ multiplex PCR; the TCRdb copy retains only in-frame clones and omits some. The sample has around 1,000 clones; roughly a fifth are singletons. The CDR3 consists of 16 residues. V trimming: 7 bases; J trimming: 2 bases; junction bases outside the gene matches: 14. Germline V gene lookup returns CDR1 SQVTM and CDR2 ANQGSEA. Source: normal lung tissue next to the tumor, taken before any cancer treatment. This chain joins TRBV29-1 and TRBJ1-2, with TRBD1 matching over 9 bases. The receptor was derived from a male donor aged 60 or over with stage III lung adenocarcinoma. The DNA for the CDR3 is TGCAGCGCCGTAGGGACAGGGTGGGAAGGGAACTATGGCTACACCTTC. This translates into CSAVGTGWEGNYGYTF.